Each of the 18 T cell receptor beta chains below was sequenced from the same sample in a study of blood T cells in healthy people across ages. Through a sample-barcoded 5' primer and a J-beta primer mix, a second PCR was run for roughly 7 to 12 cycles. Via MiXCR, TCRdb re-called the 5' RACE reads, giving one row per CDR3 protein. The sample lists 710,000 or so distinct CDR3 sequences, over 20% occurring once. Sequenced: blood. All receptors come from a man between 65 and 80 years old in good health.

This clonotype was seen at least ten times. V and J are TRBV5-1 and TRBJ2-1; D gene unclear. The V gene lost 0 bases and the J gene lost 2 bases, with 9 bases spanning the gap. This CDR3 is built from 15 residues. Germline values: CDR1 SGHRS, CDR2 YFSETQ. The CDR3 sequence is CASSLEAGAYNEQFF. CDR3 bases: TGCGCCAGCAGCTTGGAGGCAGGAGCCTACAATGAGCAGTTCTTC.

This clonotype appeared a few times. The chain employs TRBV4-1 and TRBJ2-3, with TRBD2 matching 9 bases. J lost 3 bases, V lost 0 bases, and 13 bases had no gene match. Germline loops: CDR1 MGHRA, CDR2 YSYEKL. The CDR3 covers 19 residues. CDR3 bases: TGCGCCAGCAGCCAAGAAGTGAATATGGTTCTAGCGGGAACAGATACGCAGTATTTT. This translates into CASSQEVNMVLAGTDTQYF.

This clonotype came up a few times. The V gene is TRBV20-1, the J gene TRBJ1-1, with no clear D. CDR3 size: 13 residues. CDR1 DFQATT and CDR2 SNEGSKA come from the germline V gene (reference sequence). V was shortened by 3 bases and J by 3 bases, with 11 bases between the two germline ends. CDR3 bases: TGCAGTGCTAGTATCCTACGGGACACTGAAGCTTTCTTT. Translating gives CSASILRDTEAFF.

V usage is TRBV5-1 and J usage is TRBJ2-5; no clear D. The J call may be faulty, since TRBJ2-7 better matches the DNA end. The CDR3 length is 14 residues. In germline, CDR1 is SGHRS, CDR2 YFSETQ. The CDR3 sequence: CASSPPQVGYEQYF. CDR3 DNA sequence: TGCGCCAGCAGCCCGCCCCAGGTAGGCTACGAGCAGTACTTC.

The chain uses TRBV7-8 and TRBJ1-4; 10 bases are a match to TRBD1. V was pared by 2 bases and J by 10 bases, with 13 bases of the junction left unmatched. Germline V gives CDR1 SGHVS, CDR2 FQNEAQ. CDR3 length: 17 amino acids. CDR3 in amino acids: CASSLRDRGILAGKLFF. The CDR3 DNA is TGTGCCAGCAGCTTACGGGACAGGGGAATCTTAGCAGGAAAACTGTTTTTT. Using reference TRBV7-8 and TRBJ1-4 for the parts outside the CDR3, the full variable domain is GAGVSQSPRYKVAKRGQDVALRCDPISGHVSLFWYQQALGQGPEFLTYFQNEAQLDKSGLPSDRFFAERPEGSVSTLKIQRTQQEDSAVYLCASSLRDRGILAGKLFFGSGTQLSVL.

This rearrangement joins TRBV20-1 to TRBJ2-3; TRBD2 agrees at 7 bases. Germline assignment: CDR1 DFQATT and CDR2 SNEGSKA (reference sequence). The CDR3 is made up of 13 amino acids. V trimming: 7 bases; J trimming: 1 base; junction bases outside the gene matches: 5. DNA for the CDR3: TGCAGTGTACTAGCGAGGGGCACAGATACGCAGTATTTT. Its protein is CSVLARGTDTQYF.

This clonotype came up a few times. The gene calls are TRBV4-3 and TRBJ2-4, with TRBD2 identical over 7 bases. With V trimmed by 3 bases and J by 5 bases, 10 bases remained unmatched. The CDR3 sequence is 16 residues long. Germline values: CDR1 LGHNA, CDR2 YSLEER. CDR3 sequence (DNA): TGCGCCAGCAGCCAGCAATGGGGGGGGATCCAAAACATTCAGTACTTC. Amino acid sequence: CASSQQWGGIQNIQYF.

The chain has TRBV5-1 and TRBJ2-1, with TRBD2 as a possible D gene (5 bases). Trimming took off 7 bases at V and 2 bases at J, with 13 bases between the two ends. This CDR3 has 14 residues. CDR1 is SGHRS and CDR2 is YFSETQ in the germline V gene. The chain's CDR3 is CASAERATYNEQFF. For the CDR3, the DNA is TGCGCCAGCGCTGAGAGGGCCACCTACAATGAGCAGTTCTTC. Using reference TRBV5-1 and TRBJ2-1 for the parts outside the CDR3, the full variable domain is KAGVTQTPRYLIKTRGQQVTLSCSPISGHRSVSWYQQTPGQGLQFLFEYFSETQRNKGNFPGRFSGRQFSNSRSEMNVSTLELGDSALYLCASAERATYNEQFFGPGTRLTVL.

The chain links TRBV11-2 to TRBJ2-7; D is unclear. The CDR3 length is 15 residues. V shed 3 bases and J shed 3 bases, with 15 bases lying between them. CDR1 is SGHAT, CDR2 FQNNGV, per germline. Here the CDR3 reads CASSFPGKVDYEQYF. DNA for the CDR3: TGTGCCAGCAGCTTCCCTGGGAAGGTGGACTACGAGCAGTACTTC.

The table lists this clonotype with a few counts. The V and J genes are TRBV20-1 and TRBJ2-2; tentative D call: TRBD1 (7 bases). The germline V gene has CDR1 DFQATT and CDR2 SNEGSKA (reference sequence). The V and J ends lost 2 bases and 2 bases respectively, with 9 bases between them. The CDR3 has 14 amino acids. The CDR3 sequence is CSARQGGNTGELFF. In DNA, the CDR3 is TGCAGTGCTAGACAGGGGGGTAACACCGGGGAGCTGTTTTTT.

This clonotype has just a few counts. Being one base from a much bigger clone, this may be a read error. The chain is built from TRBV27 and TRBJ1-2; 8 positions agree with TRBD1. Germline lookup yields CDR1 MNHEY and CDR2 SMNVEV (reference sequence). The V gene end was trimmed by 7 bases and the J gene end by 6 bases; junction bases not matched to a gene: 16. There are 16 residues in the CDR3. Here the CDR3 DNA reads TGTGCCAGCAAATATGGGGGTGCAGGGGGCGGCCATGGCTACACCTTC. Its translation is CASKYGGAGGGHGYTF.

J is TRBJ2-7 and V is TRBV27, with D hard to call. The closer fit of TRBJ2-5 to the DNA end suggests the J call may be wrong. This CDR3 contains 12 residues. Germline CDR1 reads MNHEY; CDR2 reads SMNVEV (reference sequence). CDR3 sequence (DNA): TGTGCCAGCTGTTCGGTCGGAGAGACCCAGTACTTC. This sequence encodes CASCSVGETQYF.

The V and J genes are TRBV27 and TRBJ2-3; 7 bases fit TRBD1. This CDR3 region has 14 residues. V shed 6 bases, J shed 8 bases, and the junction held 11 bases outside the gene matches. Germline-derived CDR1 and CDR2 are MNHEY and SMNVEV (reference sequence). The CDR3 protein is CASRLLTGVGTQYF. The CDR3 nucleotides read TGTGCCAGCAGGTTGCTCACAGGGGTTGGTACGCAGTATTTT.

This clonotype occurred a few times. The junction departs from the called germline gene at one end, perhaps through a read error. The chain employs TRBV12-3 or TRBV12-4 and TRBJ2-3; D not resolved. This CDR3 contains 14 residues. CDR3 nucleotide sequence: TGTGCCAGCAGTTTTATAACAAACACAGATACGCGGTATTTT. Protein product: CASSFITNTDTRYF.

The V gene is TRBV15, the J gene TRBJ1-1; D uncertain. Trimming took off 0 bases at V and 7 bases at J, with 12 bases between the two ends. The V gene's germline CDR1 is LNHNV and CDR2 YYDKDF (reference sequence). The CDR3 consists of 14 residues. In DNA, the CDR3 is TGTGCCACCAGCAGAGACGGCTTAGCGGGTGAAGCTTTCTTT. Amino acid sequence: CATSRDGLAGEAFF.

The chain couples TRBV20-1 to TRBJ2-1; the match to TRBD2 covers 7 bases. This CDR3 has 15 amino acids. CDR1 and CDR2 from the germline V gene are DFQATT and SNEGSKA (reference sequence). J gave up 2 bases and V 3 bases, and 7 bases lay outside the gene matches. The DNA of the CDR3 is TGCAGTGCTAGCCCCACGGGACTAACCTACAATGAGCAGTTCTTC. Its translation: CSASPTGLTYNEQFF.

The chain employs TRBV29-1 and TRBJ2-5; D is ambiguous. Germline CDR1 reads SQVTM; CDR2 reads ANQGSEA. The CDR3 consists of 14 residues. Trimming removed 5 bases from V and 4 bases from J, with 17 bases in between. CDR3 nucleotide sequence: TGCAGCGTTTTAGGTCAGGCCGCCCGAGAGACCCAGTACTTC. Its translation: CSVLGQAARETQYF.

The rearrangement links TRBV18 to TRBJ1-1, with D tentatively TRBD1 (5 bases). V was trimmed by 8 bases and J by 3 bases, leaving 16 bases between them. Germline assignment: CDR1 KGHSH and CDR2 LQKENI. This CDR3 has 14 residues. The CDR3 reads CASMDGRGDTEAFF. The DNA for the CDR3 is TGTGCCAGCATGGACGGACGGGGCGACACTGAAGCTTTCTTT. The full variable domain, rest sourced from reference TRBV18 and TRBJ1-1, is NAGVMQNPRHLVRRRGQEARLRCSPMKGHSHVYWYRQLPEEGLKFMVYLQKENIIDESGMPKERFSAEFPKEGPSILRIQQVVRGDSAAYFCASMDGRGDTEAFFGQGTRLTVV.